This passage covers 10 T cell receptor beta chains from one sample sequenced in a study of cytomegalovirus exposure and HLA in healthy donors. Both 60 Vbeta primers and 13 Jbeta primers went into the PCR. TCRdb keeps only in-frame clones here, not all; method: immunoSEQ multiplex PCR. The sample holds around 200,000 clones, 80% to 85% seen once. Sequencing input: PBMCs. The receptors stem from a man aged 50-59 years in good health and CMV-seronegative.

This rearrangement joins TRBV23-1 to TRBJ2-4, with D tentatively TRBD1 (6 bases). TRBV23-1 is an open reading frame whose function is uncertain. The ends were cut back, 1 base at V and 8 bases at J, with 12 bases in the middle. This CDR3 contains 14 residues. The CDR3 region has the DNA TGCGCCAGCAGTCAATATAGAGCAGGGGACATTCAGTACTTC. This translates into CASSQYRAGDIQYF.

The rearrangement links TRBV28 to TRBJ2-2; 11 bases are shared with TRBD2. This CDR3 spans 17 amino acids. The junction had 11 bases not matched to a gene; V was cut back by 3 bases and J by 8 bases. Germline V gene lookup returns CDR1 MDHEN and CDR2 SYDVKM. The CDR3 DNA is TGTGCCAGCAGTTTGGACGGGACTAGCGGAGAACATGGGGAGCTGTTTTTT. Amino acid sequence: CASSLDGTSGEHGELFF.

Regarding this clone: Mismatch with germline at one junction end may stem from a read error. The DNA of the CDR3 is TGCGCCAGCAGGTTGGGAGGGAGTGAGCAGACCCAGTACTTC. Residues: CASRLGGSEQTQYF. The chain has TRBV5-1 and TRBJ2-5, with 7 bases fitting TRBD2. This CDR3 has 14 amino acids. Germline V gene data show CDR1 as SGHRS and CDR2 as YFSETQ.

The V call is TRBV7-6, the J call TRBJ2-1; TRBD2 aligns across 13 bases. The CDR3 runs to 15 residues. V shed 7 bases, J shed 8 bases, and the junction held 8 bases outside the gene matches. Germline V lookup: CDR1 SGHVS, CDR2 FNYEAQ. CDR3 in DNA: TGTGCCAGCACTCCGGGACTAGCGGGGAGGGATGAGCAGTTCTTC. Translation: CASTPGLAGRDEQFF.

The genes are TRBV27 and TRBJ2-3, with TRBD2 identical over 7 bases. The CDR3 is 17 amino acids. The junction had 17 bases not matched to a gene; V was cut back by 4 bases and J by 7 bases. Germline CDR1 MNHEY, CDR2 SMNVEV (reference sequence). CDR3 in amino acids: CASSSTRPGLVGNTQYF. CDR3 nucleotide sequence: TGTGCCAGCAGTTCTACACGACCCGGACTAGTTGGAAATACGCAGTATTTT.

The chain is built from TRBV18 and TRBJ1-1; D remains unclear. CDR1 and CDR2 from the germline V gene are KGHSH and LQKENI. The length of the CDR3 is 19 residues. The V end lost 3 bases, the J end lost 3 bases, and 26 bases lay between the germline ends. The CDR3 loop reads CASSPIRGLLKLEYTEAFF. CDR3 in DNA: TGTGCCAGCTCACCCATTCGTGGACTTCTGAAACTCGAGTACACTGAAGCTTTCTTT.

CDR3 sequence: CASSTTGSVNYGYTF. In DNA, the CDR3 is TGTGCCAGCAGCACGACAGGGTCGGTAAACTATGGCTACACCTTC. V and J are TRBV28 and TRBJ1-2, with 7 bases lining up with TRBD1. Trimming removed 6 bases from V and 2 bases from J; junction bases left unmatched: 9. The CDR3 has 15 amino acids. Per germline, CDR1 MDHEN and CDR2 SYDVKM.

The V call is TRBV7-8, the J call TRBJ2-7; 7 positions agree with TRBD1. This CDR3 comprises 14 residues. The junction had 13 bases not matched to a gene; V was cut back by 8 bases and J by 6 bases. Germline-derived CDR1 and CDR2 are SGHVS and FQNEAQ. CDR3 DNA sequence: TGTGCCAGCTTCGTCCAACCGACAGGGTCCGAGCAGTACTTC. Amino acid sequence: CASFVQPTGSEQYF. Full variable domain (missing parts from reference TRBV7-8 and TRBJ2-7): GAGVSQSPRYKVAKRGQDVALRCDPISGHVSLFWYQQALGQGPEFLTYFQNEAQLDKSGLPSDRFFAERPEGSVSTLKIQRTQQEDSAVYLCASFVQPTGSEQYFGPGTRLTVT.

The rearrangement joins TRBV19 to TRBJ1-1, with D uncertain. CDR1 is LNHDA, CDR2 SQIVND, per germline (reference sequence). The CDR3 contains 14 residues. Trimming stripped 2 bases from V and 0 bases from J, with 7 bases between. This CDR3 is CASSIQRLNTEAFF. CDR3 bases: TGTGCCAGTAGTATACAGAGGCTGAACACTGAAGCTTTCTTT.

V usage is TRBV7-2 and J usage is TRBJ2-7, with D possibly matching TRBD1 (5 bases). V dropped 1 base and J dropped 3 bases, with 10 bases sitting between them. This CDR3 has 14 residues. Germline CDR1 reads SGHTA; CDR2 reads FQGNSA. Here the CDR3 reads CASSLGQSYYEQYF. CDR3 DNA: TGTGCCAGCAGCTTAGGACAGTCTTACTACGAGCAGTACTTC.